Included here is one T cell receptor (beta chain) sequence, with context. Profiling relied on immunoSEQ multiplex PCR, and the TCRdb table lists in-frame clones only, not all of them. The repertoire holds approximately 400,000 clones, with approximately 90% as singletons. Per the germline V gene, CDR1 is SGHRS and CDR2 is YFSETQ. Trimming took 4 bases from V and 2 from J, leaving 12 bases between them. This CDR3 is built from 14 residues. The cohort comprised adults aged about 18 to 89 years residing in approximately 25 US areas. This sample was included in a study of blood T cell repertoires in COVID-19. On the study more broadly: Sites in the United States, Italy and Spain provided acute and convalescent COVID-19 samples.

The chain is built from TRBV5-1 and TRBJ1-1; TRBD1 is a possible D gene (6 bases). The TCR was taken from a woman aged 40 to 50 who had been exposed to COVID-19. The sequenced sample was PBMCs or T cells enriched from blood (not recorded which). CDR3: CASSLRTDNTEAFF. The DNA for the CDR3 is TGCGCCAGCAGCCTGAGGACAGACAACACTGAAGCTTTCTTT.